These T cell receptor beta chains were read from a single sample in a study of T cell repertoires in aging, cancer and after chemotherapy. A single record per CDR3 protein comes from TCRdb applying MiXCR to the multiplex PCR reads. The sample has over 8,500 distinct CDR3 sequences; around a quarter are singletons. Sequences were obtained from blood. Source of these receptors: a human donor in good health. Each CDR3 is given with its conserved first and last residue. The D gene is left open where the match is weak. Only some rows state a clone size, as once, few, many or a class for expanded clones.

J gene	D gene	V gene	clone size	CDR3 DNA	CDR3 protein
TRBJ2-3	-	TRBV12-3/TRBV12-4	-	TGTGCCAGCAGTTTCTCTCGTGGCGGCCCTAACACAGATACGCAGTATTTT	CASSFSRGGPNTDTQYF
TRBJ2-5	TRBD1	TRBV6-1	few	TGTGCCAGCAGTGTGAGTCAGGGGGACCAAGAGACCCAGTACTTC	CASSVSQGDQETQYF
TRBJ2-3	TRBD2	TRBV6-4	medium-sized	TGTGCCAGCCGACGCGGGGCGGGAGACACAGATACGCAGTATTTT	CASRRGAGDTDTQYF
TRBJ2-7	TRBD2	TRBV18	-	TGTGCCAGCTCACCCCCACTAGCGGGAGGGCCCTACGAGCAGTACTTC	CASSPPLAGGPYEQYF
TRBJ1-5	-	TRBV18	few	TGTGCCAGCTCAGCCCAAGGTGGTGGCGGGCAGCCCCAGCATTTT	CASSAQGGGGQPQHF
TRBJ2-1	-	TRBV28	-	TGTGCCAGCAGGGAAGTCAATGAGCAGTTCTTC	CASREVNEQFF
TRBJ1-1	TRBD1	TRBV5-1	few	TGCGCCAGCAGCTTGATGGACAGGGGACAGAACACTGAAGCTTTCTTT	CASSLMDRGQNTEAFF
TRBJ1-1	-	TRBV28	few	TGTGCCAGCAGCGATAGGAACACTGAAGCTTTCTTT	CASSDRNTEAFF
TRBJ2-3	TRBD2	TRBV7-2	-	TGTGCCAGCAGCCCCGGGACTAGCGGTACAGATACGCAGTATTTT	CASSPGTSGTDTQYF
TRBJ2-7	TRBD1	TRBV5-1	-	TGCGCCAGCAGCCCCACAGGGGACAGCTACGAGCAGTACTTC	CASSPTGDSYEQYF
TRBJ2-6	-	TRBV20-1	medium-sized	TGCAGTGCCCTCCCCCCGTGGGTTGGGGCCAACGTCCTGACTTTC	CSALPPWVGANVLTF
TRBJ2-1	TRBD2	TRBV7-7	few	TGTGCCAGCAGCTTGGGTCTAGCGGGATACAATGAGCAGTTCTTC	CASSLGLAGYNEQFF
TRBJ2-3	TRBD2	TRBV27	-	TGTGCCACCAGGCAAGGGCGGGAGGATACGCAGTATTTT	CATRQGREDTQYF
TRBJ2-7	-	TRBV28	-	TGTGCCAGCACAAACGCAGGGTACGAGCAGTACTTC	CASTNAGYEQYF
TRBJ2-1	-	TRBV2	-	TGTGCCAGCAGGACACAGGGCTTTGAGCAGTTCTTC	CASRTQGFEQFF
TRBJ1-1	-	TRBV6-5	few	TGTGCCAGCAGTTACGGAGCCTTTGAGGGGGGTCGGACTGAAGCTTTCTTT	CASSYGAFEGGRTEAFF
TRBJ2-3	TRBD1	TRBV20-1	medium-sized	TGCAGTGCTAGACGGACAGGGGGCACAGATACGCAGTATTTT	CSARRTGGTDTQYF
TRBJ2-3	TRBD2	TRBV5-1	-	TGCGCCAGCAGGTTGGGACTAGCGGGGGCAGATACGCAGTATTTT	CASRLGLAGADTQYF
TRBJ1-2	-	TRBV7-2	medium-sized	TGTGCCAGCAGCCCGGACGGTAACTATGGCTACACCTTC	CASSPDGNYGYTF
TRBJ2-2	-	TRBV7-9	-	TGTGCCAGCAGCCATGGACTGACGAACACCGGGGAGCTGTTTTTT	CASSHGLTNTGELFF